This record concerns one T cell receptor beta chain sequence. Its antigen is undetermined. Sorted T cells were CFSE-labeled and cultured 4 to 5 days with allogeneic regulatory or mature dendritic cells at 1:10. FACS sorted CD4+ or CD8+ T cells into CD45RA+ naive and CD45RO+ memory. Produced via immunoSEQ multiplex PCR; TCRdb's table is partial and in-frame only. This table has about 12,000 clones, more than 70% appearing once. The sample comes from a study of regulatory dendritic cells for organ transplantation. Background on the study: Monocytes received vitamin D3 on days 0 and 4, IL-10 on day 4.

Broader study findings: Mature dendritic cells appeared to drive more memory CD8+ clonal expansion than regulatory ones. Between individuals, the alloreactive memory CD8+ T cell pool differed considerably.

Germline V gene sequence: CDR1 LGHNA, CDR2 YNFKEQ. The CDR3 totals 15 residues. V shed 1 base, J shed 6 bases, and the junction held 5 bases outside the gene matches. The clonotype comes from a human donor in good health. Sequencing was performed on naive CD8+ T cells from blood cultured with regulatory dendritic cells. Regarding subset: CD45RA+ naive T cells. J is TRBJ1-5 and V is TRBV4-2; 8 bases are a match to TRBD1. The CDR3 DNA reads TGTGCCAGCAGCCAAGGACAGGGGTCGAGTCAGCCCCAGCATTTT. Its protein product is CASSQGQGSSQPQHF.